The T cell receptor (beta chain) under discussion was sequenced for a study of blood T cell repertoires in COVID-19. Study summary: From the United States, Italy and Spain came samples of acute and convalescent COVID-19. T cells, B-cell-depleted T cells, or PBMCs provided the cDNA or gDNA that served as material.

The length of the CDR3 is 15 residues. Germline assignment: CDR1 SGHKS and CDR2 YYEKEE (reference sequence). V shed 2 bases, J shed 6 bases, and the junction held 7 bases outside the gene matches. Original processing notes: Researchers report that nucleated cell counts were estimated from reference gene primer amplification. Only in-frame clones appear in the TCRdb table, and some are missing; sequencing was by immunoSEQ multiplex PCR. The V and J calls and the clone size are those of that table, but D and trimming were determined from the DNA. The sample consists of some 60,000 clones, approximately 86% of them appearing once.

The sample comprised peripheral blood. This chain links TRBV5-5 with TRBJ2-1, with 8 bases aligning to TRBD2. The receptor was isolated from a man in his sixties or seventies with acute or convalescent COVID-19. CDR3 nucleotide sequence: TGTGCCAGCAGCTTATCGGGACTAGAGGCCAATGAGCAGTTCTTC. It is translated as CASSLSGLEANEQFF.